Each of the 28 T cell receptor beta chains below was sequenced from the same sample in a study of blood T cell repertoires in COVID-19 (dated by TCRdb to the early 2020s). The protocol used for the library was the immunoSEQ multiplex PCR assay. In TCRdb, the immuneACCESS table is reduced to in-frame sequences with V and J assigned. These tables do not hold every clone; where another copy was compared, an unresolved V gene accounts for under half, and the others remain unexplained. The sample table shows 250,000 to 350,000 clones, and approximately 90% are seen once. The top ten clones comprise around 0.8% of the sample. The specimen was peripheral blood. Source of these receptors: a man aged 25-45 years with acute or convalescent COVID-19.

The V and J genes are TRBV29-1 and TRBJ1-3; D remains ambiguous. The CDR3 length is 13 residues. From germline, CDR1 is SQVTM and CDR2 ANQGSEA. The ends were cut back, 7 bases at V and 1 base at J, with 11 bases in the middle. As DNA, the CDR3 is TGCAGCGCCGGCCTAATGTCTGGAAACACCATATATTTT. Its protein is CSAGLMSGNTIYF.

The CDR3 spells CAYATGVEQYF. Here the CDR3 DNA reads TGTGCCTACGCAACAGGGGTCGAGCAGTACTTC. This chain links TRBV30 with TRBJ2-7; the match to TRBD1 covers 7 bases. CDR1 GTSNPN and CDR2 SVGIG come from the germline V gene (reference sequence). With V trimmed by 7 bases and J by 6 bases, 6 bases remained unmatched. There are 11 residues in the CDR3.

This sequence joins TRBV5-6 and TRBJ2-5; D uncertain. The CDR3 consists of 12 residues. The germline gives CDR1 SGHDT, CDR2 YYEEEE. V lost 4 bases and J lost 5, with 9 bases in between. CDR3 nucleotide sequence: TGTGCCAGCAGCCCGCCCGGGGAGACCCAGTACTTC. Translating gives CASSPPGETQYF.

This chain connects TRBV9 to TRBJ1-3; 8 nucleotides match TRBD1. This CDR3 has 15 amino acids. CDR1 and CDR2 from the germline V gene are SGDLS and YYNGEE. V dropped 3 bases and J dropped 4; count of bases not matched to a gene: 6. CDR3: CASSGWTGRGNTIYF. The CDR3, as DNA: TGTGCCAGCAGCGGCTGGACAGGGCGGGGAAACACCATATATTTT. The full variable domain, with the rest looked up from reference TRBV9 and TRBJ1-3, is DSGVTQTPKHLITATGQRVTLRCSPRSGDLSVYWYQQSLDQGLQFLIQYYNGEERAKGNILERFSAQQFPDLHSELNLSSLELGDSALYFCASSGWTGRGNTIYFGEGSWLTVV.

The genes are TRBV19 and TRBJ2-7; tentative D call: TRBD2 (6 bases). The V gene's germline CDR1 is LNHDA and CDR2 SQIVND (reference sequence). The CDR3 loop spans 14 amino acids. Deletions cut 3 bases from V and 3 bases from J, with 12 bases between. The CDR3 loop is CASSIGGSSYEQYF. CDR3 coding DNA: TGTGCCAGTAGTATCGGGGGATCGAGCTACGAGCAGTACTTC.

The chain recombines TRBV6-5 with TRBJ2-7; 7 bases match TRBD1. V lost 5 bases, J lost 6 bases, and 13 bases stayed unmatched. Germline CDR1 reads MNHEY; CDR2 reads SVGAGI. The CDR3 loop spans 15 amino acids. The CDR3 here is CASSRTGVGSAEQYF. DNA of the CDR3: TGTGCCAGCAGTAGGACAGGTGTAGGTTCCGCCGAGCAGTACTTC.

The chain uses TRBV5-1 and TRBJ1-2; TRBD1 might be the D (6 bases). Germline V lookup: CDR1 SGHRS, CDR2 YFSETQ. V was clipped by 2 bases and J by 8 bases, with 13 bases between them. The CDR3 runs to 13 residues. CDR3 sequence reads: CASSLSGEYGYTF. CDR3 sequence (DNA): TGCGCCAGCAGCTTATCAGGGGAATACGGCTACACCTTC.

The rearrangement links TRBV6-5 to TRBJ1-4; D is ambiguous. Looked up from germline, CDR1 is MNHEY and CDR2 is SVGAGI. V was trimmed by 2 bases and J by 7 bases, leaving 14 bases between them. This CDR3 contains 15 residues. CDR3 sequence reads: CASSYGRYNGEKLFF. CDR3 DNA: TGTGCCAGCAGTTACGGTCGGTATAACGGTGAAAAACTGTTTTTT.

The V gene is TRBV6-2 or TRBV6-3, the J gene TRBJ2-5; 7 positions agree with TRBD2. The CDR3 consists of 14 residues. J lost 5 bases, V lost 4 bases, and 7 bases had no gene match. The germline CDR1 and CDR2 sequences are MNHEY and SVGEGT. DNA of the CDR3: TGTGCCAGCAGTTTCGGGGGGAGGGAGGAGACCCAGTACTTC. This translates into CASSFGGREETQYF.

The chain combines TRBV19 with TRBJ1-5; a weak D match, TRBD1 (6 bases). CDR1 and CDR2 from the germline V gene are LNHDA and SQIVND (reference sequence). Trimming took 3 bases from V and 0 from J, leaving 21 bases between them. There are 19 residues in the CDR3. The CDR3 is CASSILYGQSRSSNQPQHF. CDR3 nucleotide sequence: TGTGCCAGTAGTATTCTTTACGGACAGTCCAGAAGTAGCAATCAGCCCCAGCATTTT.

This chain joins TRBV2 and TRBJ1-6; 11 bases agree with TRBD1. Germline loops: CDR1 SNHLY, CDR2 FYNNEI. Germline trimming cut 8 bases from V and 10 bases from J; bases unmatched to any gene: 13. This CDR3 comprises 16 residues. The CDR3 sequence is CASCRGQGAMGSPLHF. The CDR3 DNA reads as TGTGCCAGCTGCCGTGGACAGGGGGCTATGGGCTCACCCCTCCACTTT.

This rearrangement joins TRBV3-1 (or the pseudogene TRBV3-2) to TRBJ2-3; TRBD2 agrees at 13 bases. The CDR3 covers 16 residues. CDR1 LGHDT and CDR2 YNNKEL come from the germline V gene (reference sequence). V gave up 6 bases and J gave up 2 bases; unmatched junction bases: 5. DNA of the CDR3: TGTGCCAGCAGAAGGACTAGCGGGAGTCACACAGATACGCAGTATTTT. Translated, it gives CASRRTSGSHTDTQYF.

The CDR3 loop is CASSRRRTSFNEQFF. CDR3 sequence (DNA): TGTGCCAGCAGCAGAAGGCGGACTAGCTTTAATGAGCAGTTCTTC. J is TRBJ2-1 and V is TRBV21-1; TRBD2, the D gene given by the table, was not confirmed from the DNA. TRBV21-1 is classified as a pseudogene. This CDR3 has 15 amino acids.

The CDR3 DNA is TGTGCAAGGAAGGAGTCAGCCATATCGAGCTCCTACGAGCAGTACTTC. Translated, it gives CARKESAISSSYEQYF. The chain joins TRBV7-8 to TRBJ2-7; D is ambiguous. The CDR3 runs to 16 residues. Germline V gene sequence: CDR1 SGHVS, CDR2 FQNEAQ.

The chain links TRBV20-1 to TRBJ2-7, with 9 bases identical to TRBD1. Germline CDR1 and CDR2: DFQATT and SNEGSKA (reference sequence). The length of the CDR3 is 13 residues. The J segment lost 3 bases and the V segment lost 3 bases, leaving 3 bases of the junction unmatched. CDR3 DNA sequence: TGCAGTGCTAGTAGACAGGGGGGCTACGAGCAGTACTTC. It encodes CSASRQGGYEQYF.

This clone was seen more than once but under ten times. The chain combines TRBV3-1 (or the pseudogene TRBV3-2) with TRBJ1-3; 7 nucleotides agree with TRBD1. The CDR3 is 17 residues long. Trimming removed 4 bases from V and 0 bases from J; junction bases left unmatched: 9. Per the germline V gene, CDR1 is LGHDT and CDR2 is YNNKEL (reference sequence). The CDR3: CASSLYRGKGSGNTIYF. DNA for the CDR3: TGTGCCAGCAGCCTTTACAGGGGAAAAGGCTCTGGAAACACCATATATTTT.

The CDR3: CASSLLTGGKETQYF. DNA for the CDR3: TGTGCCAGCAGCTTATTAACAGGGGGAAAAGAGACCCAGTACTTC. The V gene is TRBV7-9, the J gene TRBJ2-5; 8 bases map to TRBD1. J lost 3 bases, V lost 2 bases, and 5 bases had no gene match. CDR1 SEHNR and CDR2 FQNEAQ come from the germline V gene (reference sequence). The CDR3 loop spans 15 amino acids. Full variable domain (missing parts from reference TRBV7-9 and TRBJ2-5): DTGVSQNPRHKITKRGQNVTFRCDPISEHNRLYWYRQTLGQGPEFLTYFQNEAQLEKSRLLSDRFSAERPKGSFSTLEIQRTEQGDSAMYLCASSLLTGGKETQYFGPGTRLLVL.

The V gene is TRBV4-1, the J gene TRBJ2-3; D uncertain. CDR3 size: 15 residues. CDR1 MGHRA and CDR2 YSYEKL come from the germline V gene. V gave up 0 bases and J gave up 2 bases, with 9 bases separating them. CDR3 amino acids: CASSQEGVATDTQYF. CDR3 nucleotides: TGCGCCAGCAGCCAAGAAGGAGTAGCCACAGATACGCAGTATTTT.

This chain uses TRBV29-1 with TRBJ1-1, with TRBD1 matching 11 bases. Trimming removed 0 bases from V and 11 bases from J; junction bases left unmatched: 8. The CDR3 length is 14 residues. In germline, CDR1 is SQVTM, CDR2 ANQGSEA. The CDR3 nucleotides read TGCAGCGTTGAAGAATGGACAGGGGGCTGGTTTGCTTTCTTT. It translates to CSVEEWTGGWFAFF.

In DNA form, the CDR3 reads TGTGCCAGTAGTAAAGGGGCTGGGACAGCCTCCTACAATGAGCAGTTCTTC. Translated, it gives CASSKGAGTASYNEQFF. The V call is TRBV19, the J call TRBJ2-1, with TRBD1 identical over 7 bases. The CDR3 extends over 17 amino acids. V shed 4 bases, J shed 0 bases, and the junction held 9 bases outside the gene matches. The germline gives CDR1 LNHDA, CDR2 SQIVND (reference sequence).

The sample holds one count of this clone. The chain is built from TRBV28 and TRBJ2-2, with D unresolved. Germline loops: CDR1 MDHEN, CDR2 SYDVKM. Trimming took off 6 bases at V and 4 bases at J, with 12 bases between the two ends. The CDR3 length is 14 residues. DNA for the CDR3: TGTGCCAGCAGCCCCGTCCGGGTCACCGGGGAGCTGTTTTTT. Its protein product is CASSPVRVTGELFF. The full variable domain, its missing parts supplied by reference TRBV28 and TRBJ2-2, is DVKVTQSSRYLVKRTGEKVFLECVQDMDHENMFWYRQDPGLGLRLIYFSYDVKMKEKGDIPEGYSVSREKKERFSLILESASTNQTSMYLCASSPVRVTGELFFGEGSRLTVL.

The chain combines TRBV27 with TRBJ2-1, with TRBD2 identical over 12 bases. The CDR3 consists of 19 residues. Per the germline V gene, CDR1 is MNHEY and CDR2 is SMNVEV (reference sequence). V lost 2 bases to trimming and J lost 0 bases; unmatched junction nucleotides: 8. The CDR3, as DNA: TGTGCCAGCAGTTTACCCCGACTAGCGGGGGCCTCCTCCTACAATGAGCAGTTCTTC. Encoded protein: CASSLPRLAGASSYNEQFF.

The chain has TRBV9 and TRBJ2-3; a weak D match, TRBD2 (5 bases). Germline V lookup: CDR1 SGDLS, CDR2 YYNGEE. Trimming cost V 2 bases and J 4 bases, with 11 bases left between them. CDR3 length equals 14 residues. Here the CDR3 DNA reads TGTGCCAGCAGCGTGCGGGTTGCGCCAGATACGCAGTATTTT. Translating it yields CASSVRVAPDTQYF. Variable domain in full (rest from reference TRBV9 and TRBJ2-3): DSGVTQTPKHLITATGQRVTLRCSPRSGDLSVYWYQQSLDQGLQFLIQYYNGEERAKGNILERFSAQQFPDLHSELNLSSLELGDSALYFCASSVRVAPDTQYFGPGTRLTVL.

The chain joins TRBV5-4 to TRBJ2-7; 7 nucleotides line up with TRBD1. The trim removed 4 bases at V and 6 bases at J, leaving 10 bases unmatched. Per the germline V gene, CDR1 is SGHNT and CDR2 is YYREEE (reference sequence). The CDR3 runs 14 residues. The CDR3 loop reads CASSPSTGIPEQYF. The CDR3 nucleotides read TGTGCCAGCAGCCCGTCGACAGGGATCCCCGAGCAGTACTTC.

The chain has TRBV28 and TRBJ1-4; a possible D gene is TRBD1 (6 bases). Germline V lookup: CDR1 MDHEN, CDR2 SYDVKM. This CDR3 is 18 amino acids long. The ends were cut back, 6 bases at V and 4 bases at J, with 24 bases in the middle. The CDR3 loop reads CASSLQEGLRGFNEKLFF. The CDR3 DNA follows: TGTGCCAGCAGCCTCCAAGAGGGGTTAAGGGGGTTTAATGAAAAACTGTTTTTT.

This CDR3 reads CAILKTGRSYNEQFF. For the CDR3, the DNA is TGTGCCATCCTAAAGACAGGTAGAAGTTACAATGAGCAGTTCTTC. The chain combines TRBV28 with TRBJ2-1; D might be TRBD1 (6 bases). Trimming removed 10 bases at V and 4 bases at J, with 20 bases between. CDR3 size: 15 residues. Germline values: CDR1 MDHEN, CDR2 SYDVKM. Together with reference TRBV28 and TRBJ2-1, the CDR3 gives the full variable domain: DVKVTQSSRYLVKRTGEKVFLECVQDMDHENMFWYRQDPGLGLRLIYFSYDVKMKEKGDIPEGYSVSREKKERFSLILESASTNQTSMYLCAILKTGRSYNEQFFGPGTRLTVL.

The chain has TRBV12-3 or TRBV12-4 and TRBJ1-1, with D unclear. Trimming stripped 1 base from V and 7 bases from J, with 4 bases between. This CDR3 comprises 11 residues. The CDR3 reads CASSLDSEAFF. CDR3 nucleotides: TGTGCCAGCAGTTTAGACAGTGAAGCTTTCTTT.

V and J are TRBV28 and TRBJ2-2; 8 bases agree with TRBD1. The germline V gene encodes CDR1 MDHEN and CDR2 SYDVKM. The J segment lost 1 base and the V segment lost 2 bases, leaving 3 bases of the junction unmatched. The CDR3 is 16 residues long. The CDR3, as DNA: TGTGCCAGCAGTTTAGCAGGGACAGGGAACACCGGGGAGCTGTTTTTT. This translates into CASSLAGTGNTGELFF.